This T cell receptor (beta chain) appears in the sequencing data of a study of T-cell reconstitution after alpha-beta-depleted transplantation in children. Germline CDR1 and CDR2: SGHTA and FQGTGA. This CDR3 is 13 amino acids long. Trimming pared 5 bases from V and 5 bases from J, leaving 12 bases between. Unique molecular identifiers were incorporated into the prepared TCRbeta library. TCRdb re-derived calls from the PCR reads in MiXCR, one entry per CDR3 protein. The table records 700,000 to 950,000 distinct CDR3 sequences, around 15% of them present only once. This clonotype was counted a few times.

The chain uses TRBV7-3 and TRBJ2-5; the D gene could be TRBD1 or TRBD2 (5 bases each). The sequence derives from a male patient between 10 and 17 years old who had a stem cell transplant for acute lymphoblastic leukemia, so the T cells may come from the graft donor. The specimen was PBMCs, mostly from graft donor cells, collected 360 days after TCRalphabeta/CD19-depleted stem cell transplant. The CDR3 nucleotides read TGTGCCAGCAGCCCGGGACGACCGGAGACCCAGTACTTC. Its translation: CASSPGRPETQYF.